The 32 T cell receptor beta chains below come from one sample, sequenced in a study of blood T cell repertoires in COVID-19. Measured with immunoSEQ multiplex PCR; TCRdb has only the in-frame clones, and not every one. The data hold about 200,000 clones, with 85% to 90% observed a single time. The sequenced sample consisted of peripheral blood. Receptors were obtained from a man aged 50-59 years with acute or convalescent COVID-19.

This chain links TRBV10-2 with TRBJ1-3, with a tentative D call TRBD1 (5 bases). This CDR3 has 13 residues. Germline V CDR1 and CDR2: WSHSY, SAAADI. With 6 bases removed from V and 2 bases from J, the gap between germline ends came to 8 bases. The CDR3 sequence: CASRDTAGNTIYF. CDR3 DNA: TGCGCCAGCAGGGACACGGCTGGAAACACCATATATTTT.

This chain links TRBV5-6 with TRBJ2-7, with D unresolved. The germline CDR1 and CDR2 sequences are SGHDT and YYEEEE. Trimming shortened V by 1 base and J by 3 bases, and 11 bases separated the two germline ends. The CDR3 contains 14 residues. The CDR3 spells CASSLNILSYEQYF. CDR3 coding DNA: TGTGCCAGCAGCTTGAACATTCTCAGCTACGAGCAGTACTTC.

The V call is TRBV9, the J call TRBJ1-2; D remains ambiguous. Germline-derived CDR1 and CDR2 are SGDLS and YYNGEE. This CDR3 is 12 amino acids long. Trimming removed 4 bases at V and 2 bases at J, with 6 bases between. CDR3 coding DNA: TGTGCCAGCAGCCTTCTAAACTATGGCTACACCTTC. The encoded protein is CASSLLNYGYTF.

The chain is built from TRBV6-6 and TRBJ2-3, with TRBD1 identical over 8 bases. Germline CDR1 and CDR2: MNHNY and SVGAGI (reference sequence). J lost 8 bases, V lost 2 bases, and 12 bases had no gene match. The CDR3 loop spans 16 amino acids. This CDR3 reads CASSYGQGAGGGTQYF. CDR3 coding DNA: TGTGCCAGCAGTTACGGGCAGGGGGCAGGAGGGGGTACGCAGTATTTT.

The J gene is TRBJ1-4, the V gene TRBV18; TRBD1 is a possible D gene (6 bases). V was shortened by 1 base and J by 8 bases, with 23 bases between the two germline ends. CDR1 and CDR2 from the germline V gene are KGHSH and LQKENI. This CDR3 spans 18 amino acids. CDR3 region: CASSPRTIAGDVEEKLFF. The CDR3 coding sequence is TGTGCCAGCTCACCACGAACTATCGCAGGGGATGTTGAAGAAAAACTGTTTTTT. The full variable domain, its missing parts supplied by reference TRBV18 and TRBJ1-4, is NAGVMQNPRHLVRRRGQEARLRCSPMKGHSHVYWYRQLPEEGLKFMVYLQKENIIDESGMPKERFSAEFPKEGPSILRIQQVVRGDSAAYFCASSPRTIAGDVEEKLFFGSGTQLSVL.

The chain recombines TRBV11-2 with TRBJ2-1; 14 nucleotides align to TRBD2. With 5 bases clipped from V and 7 bases from J, the junction kept 4 bases outside the gene matches. This CDR3 contains 15 residues. Germline V gene data show CDR1 as SGHAT and CDR2 as FQNNGV. This CDR3 is CASSQRLAGGNEQFF. The CDR3 coding sequence is TGTGCCAGCAGCCAGAGACTAGCGGGGGGGAATGAGCAGTTCTTC.

V gene TRBV6-5 combines with J gene TRBJ1-1; D gene unclear. Trimming took off 2 bases at V and 1 base at J, with 5 bases between the two ends. CDR3 length: 13 amino acids. Per the germline V gene, CDR1 is MNHEY and CDR2 is SVGAGI. The CDR3 loop is CASSYGGNTEAFF. The CDR3 nucleotides are TGTGCCAGCAGTTACGGCGGGAACACTGAAGCTTTCTTT.

This clone has a handful of counts. This chain uses TRBV5-1 with TRBJ2-7, with D unclear. The V end was cut by 4 bases, the J end by 3 bases, with 11 bases between. Germline lookup yields CDR1 SGHRS and CDR2 YFSETQ. There are 13 residues in the CDR3. The CDR3 loop reads CASSAQEGYEQYF. The CDR3 region has the DNA TGCGCCAGCAGCGCGCAGGAAGGCTACGAGCAGTACTTC.

The chain links TRBV12-3 or TRBV12-4 to TRBJ1-2; possibly TRBD1 for D (5 bases). The V gene lost 1 base and the J gene lost 8 bases, with 11 bases spanning the gap. CDR3 length: 13 residues. CDR3 protein: CASSLVRGNGYTF. In DNA form, the CDR3 reads TGTGCCAGCAGTTTAGTAAGGGGCAACGGCTACACCTTC.

This chain joins TRBV6-6 and TRBJ2-2; 8 bases match TRBD1. Losses at the gene ends were 8 bases for V and 5 bases for J; bases not matched to a gene: 10. Germline-derived CDR1 and CDR2 are MNHNY and SVGAGI (reference sequence). CDR3 length equals 15 residues. CDR3 in amino acids: CASSPLDRETGELFF. As DNA, the CDR3 is TGTGCCAGCTCCCCCTTGGACAGGGAGACCGGGGAGCTGTTTTTT.

The chain couples TRBV14 to TRBJ2-3; no reliable D call. The V gene lost 2 bases and the J gene lost 6 bases, with 9 bases spanning the gap. The CDR3 extends over 13 amino acids. Germline V CDR1 and CDR2: SGHDN, FVKESK. The CDR3 DNA is TGTGCCAGCAGCCAATTCAGGTTGGATACGCAGTATTTT. Translation gives CASSQFRLDTQYF. The full variable domain, its missing parts supplied by reference TRBV14 and TRBJ2-3, is EAGVTQFPSHSVIEKGQTVTLRCDPISGHDNLYWYRRVMGKEIKFLLHFVKESKQDESGMPNNRFLAERTGGTYSTLKVQPAELEDSGVYFCASSQFRLDTQYFGPGTRLTVL.

The chain carries TRBV30 and TRBJ1-2; TRBD1 is a possible D gene (5 bases). The CDR3 spans 12 residues. V shed 2 bases and J shed 8 bases, with 12 bases lying between them. The germline V gene encodes CDR1 GTSNPN and CDR2 SVGIG (reference sequence). The CDR3 is CAWSPSGPGYTF. DNA of the CDR3: TGTGCCTGGAGTCCATCAGGGCCCGGCTACACCTTC.

V usage is TRBV14 and J usage is TRBJ1-1, with D possibly TRBD1 on 5 matching bases. The CDR3 is 13 residues long. The V gene lost 7 bases and the J gene lost 4 bases, with 13 bases spanning the gap. CDR1 is SGHDN and CDR2 is FVKESK in the germline V gene. The CDR3 loop is CASTRVGSTEAFF. The CDR3 nucleotides read TGTGCCAGCACCAGGGTGGGCAGCACTGAAGCTTTCTTT.

The chain joins TRBV6-2 or TRBV6-3 to TRBJ2-2, with D maybe TRBD1 (5 bases). The CDR3 sequence is 13 residues long. Per germline, CDR1 MNHEY and CDR2 SVGEGT. Trimming removed 6 bases at V and 6 bases at J, with 11 bases between. The CDR3 coding sequence is TGTGCCAGCAGCCCTCAAGGGGCCGGGGAGCTGTTTTTT. This encodes CASSPQGAGELFF.

CDR3 nucleotide sequence: TGTGCCAGCAGCTTCGACAGGGGCAACTACGAGCAGTACTTC. Translating gives CASSFDRGNYEQYF. The chain is built from TRBV5-4 and TRBJ2-7; TRBD1 matches 8 bases. The CDR3 contains 14 residues. CDR1 and CDR2 from the germline V gene are SGHNT and YYREEE (reference sequence). The V segment lost 2 bases and the J segment 3 bases; nucleotides outside the gene matches: 4.

V gene TRBV5-4 combines with J gene TRBJ2-3; 10 bases align to TRBD1. This CDR3 region has 16 residues. The V gene end was trimmed by 0 bases and the J gene end by 2 bases; junction bases not matched to a gene: 3. Germline CDR1 and CDR2: SGHNT and YYREEE (reference sequence). In nucleotides, the CDR3 is TGTGCCAGCAGCTTGGAAGGGACAGGGGCCACAGATACGCAGTATTTT. Translating it yields CASSLEGTGATDTQYF.

The genes are TRBV9 and TRBJ2-7; 9 positions agree with TRBD1. CDR3 length equals 16 residues. Germline V gene lookup returns CDR1 SGDLS and CDR2 YYNGEE. J lost 1 base, V lost 3 bases, and 8 bases had no gene match. The CDR3 region is CASSDTGTGYSYEQYF. CDR3 DNA sequence: TGTGCCAGCAGCGATACCGGGACAGGGTATTCCTACGAGCAGTACTTC. Combining the CDR3 with reference TRBV9 and TRBJ2-7 gives the whole variable domain DSGVTQTPKHLITATGQRVTLRCSPRSGDLSVYWYQQSLDQGLQFLIQYYNGEERAKGNILERFSAQQFPDLHSELNLSSLELGDSALYFCASSDTGTGYSYEQYFGPGTRLTVT.

The chain recombines TRBV6-5 with TRBJ1-2, with a tentative D call TRBD1 (5 bases). The CDR3 length is 13 residues. CDR1 and CDR2 from the germline V gene are MNHEY and SVGAGI. Trimming stripped 6 bases from V and 6 bases from J, with 14 bases between. The CDR3 reads CASRNKGWDGYTF. In DNA form, the CDR3 reads TGTGCCAGCAGGAATAAGGGGTGGGATGGCTACACCTTC.

The rearrangement uses TRBV5-5 and TRBJ1-5; D may be TRBD1 (5 bases). This CDR3 is 16 amino acids long. CDR1 and CDR2 from the germline V gene are SGHKS and YYEKEE (reference sequence). Trimming shortened V by 4 bases and J by 0 bases, and 14 bases separated the two germline ends. Written as DNA, the CDR3 is TGTGCCAGCAGCCTATCAGGGTCAGGTAGCAATCAGCCCCAGCATTTT. This encodes CASSLSGSGSNQPQHF.

The chain carries TRBV19 and TRBJ1-5; 9 positions match TRBD1. The length of the CDR3 is 17 residues. The V and J ends lost 6 bases and 2 bases, in that order; junction bases with no gene match: 11. Germline lookup yields CDR1 LNHDA and CDR2 SQIVND (reference sequence). The CDR3 spells CASRPGQGPQGNQPQHF. The CDR3 bases are TGTGCCAGTAGGCCGGGACAGGGCCCCCAAGGCAATCAGCCCCAGCATTTT.

V is TRBV7-8 and J is TRBJ2-1; 7 bases fit TRBD2. This CDR3 region has 12 residues. Per germline, CDR1 SGHVS and CDR2 FQNEAQ. The J segment lost 10 bases and the V segment lost 5 bases, leaving 5 bases of the junction unmatched. DNA for the CDR3: TGTGCCAGCAGCCCGAGGGAGGGGGAGCAGTTCTTC. It encodes CASSPREGEQFF.

This chain joins TRBV2 and TRBJ2-3; 7 bases agree with TRBD2. The CDR3 covers 15 residues. Trimming took 4 bases from V and 2 from J; bases not matched to a gene: 6. Germline V gives CDR1 SNHLY, CDR2 FYNNEI. CDR3 loop: CASSAPGGYTDTQYF. The CDR3 region has the DNA TGTGCCAGCAGTGCCCCCGGGGGGTACACAGATACGCAGTATTTT.

This chain connects TRBV6-5 to TRBJ2-7; 8 bases align to TRBD1. CDR1 and CDR2 (germline): MNHEY, SVGAGI. This CDR3 contains 16 residues. The junction had 7 bases not matched to a gene; V was cut back by 0 bases and J by 3 bases. CDR3: CASSYSSQGAGYEQYF. In DNA, the CDR3 is TGTGCCAGCAGTTACTCATCTCAGGGGGCAGGCTACGAGCAGTACTTC.

This chain links TRBV5-4 with TRBJ2-7; 11 bases are shared with TRBD1. Germline loops: CDR1 SGHNT, CDR2 YYREEE (reference sequence). The CDR3 has 15 amino acids. Germline trimming cut 0 bases from V and 3 bases from J; bases unmatched to any gene: 2. Here the CDR3 reads CASSLAGTGGYEQYF. The CDR3, as DNA: TGTGCCAGCAGCTTGGCGGGGACAGGGGGCTACGAGCAGTACTTC.

Here the CDR3 DNA reads TGTGCCAGCAGCTTGTATGGTAGCGGGGCCGCAGATACGCAGTATTTT. Protein: CASSLYGSGAADTQYF. The chain links TRBV5-4 to TRBJ2-3; 8 bases match TRBD2. CDR1 and CDR2 (germline): SGHNT, YYREEE (reference sequence). Unmatched junction bases numbered 8, after V lost 1 base and J lost 4 bases. The CDR3 totals 16 residues. Full variable domain (outside the CDR3, taken from reference TRBV5-4 and TRBJ2-3): ETGVTQSPTHLIKTRGQQVTLRCSSQSGHNTVSWYQQALGQGPQFIFQYYREEENGRGNFPPRFSGLQFPNYSSELNVNALELDDSALYLCASSLYGSGAADTQYFGPGTRLTVL.

The V and J genes are TRBV18 and TRBJ1-5; D is ambiguous. Trimming shortened V by 5 bases and J by 7 bases, and 15 bases separated the two germline ends. This CDR3 has 14 residues. Germline V gives CDR1 KGHSH, CDR2 LQKENI. The DNA of the CDR3 is TGTGCCAGCTCAACGGGTCCACGAAGCCAGCCCCAGCATTTT. This sequence encodes CASSTGPRSQPQHF.

The genes are TRBV9 and TRBJ1-2; no clear D gene. The CDR3 runs 15 residues. Trimming removed 2 bases from V and 5 bases from J, with 16 bases in between. In germline, CDR1 is SGDLS, CDR2 YYNGEE. Here the CDR3 reads CASSVDTATGYGYTF. CDR3 DNA: TGTGCCAGCAGCGTCGATACCGCCACTGGTTATGGCTACACCTTC.

The chain carries TRBV3-1 (or the pseudogene TRBV3-2) and TRBJ1-5; TRBD1 aligns across 9 bases. In germline, CDR1 is LGHDT, CDR2 YNNKEL (reference sequence). This CDR3 is 15 amino acids long. The J segment lost 6 bases and the V segment lost 4 bases, leaving 7 bases of the junction unmatched. The CDR3 spells CASSLGTGMGQPQHF. The CDR3 nucleotides read TGTGCCAGCAGCCTGGGGACAGGGATGGGTCAGCCCCAGCATTTT.

J is TRBJ1-2 and V is TRBV6-2 or TRBV6-3, with TRBD1 as a possible D gene (6 bases). The CDR3 spans 15 residues. From germline, CDR1 is MNHEY and CDR2 SVGEGT. V dropped 2 bases and J dropped 0 bases, with 10 bases sitting between them. CDR3 in DNA: TGTGCCAGCAGTTACGGAGGACAGTCTAACTATGGCTACACCTTC. It codes for CASSYGGQSNYGYTF.

The gene calls are TRBV5-1 and TRBJ2-7; TRBD2 is a possible D gene (6 bases). The V end was cut by 5 bases, the J end by 2 bases, with 11 bases between. The CDR3 sequence is 13 residues long. Germline V CDR1 and CDR2: SGHRS, YFSETQ. The CDR3 DNA is TGCGCCAGCAGTTACCCGGGAGCCTACGAGCAGTACTTC. Translated, it gives CASSYPGAYEQYF.

The J gene is TRBJ2-3, the V gene TRBV29-1, with D perhaps TRBD2 (5 bases). With 4 bases removed from V and 4 bases from J, the gap between germline ends came to 18 bases. This CDR3 is 15 amino acids long. Germline V gives CDR1 SQVTM, CDR2 ANQGSEA. This CDR3 reads CSVVFSGWTSDTQYF. The DNA for the CDR3 is TGCAGCGTTGTCTTTTCGGGGTGGACCTCAGATACGCAGTATTTT.

This clone was observed once. The J gene is TRBJ2-1, the V gene TRBV2; 7 bases are shared with TRBD2. V lost 8 bases and J lost 1; bases outside the gene matches: 2. CDR3 size: 13 residues. CDR1 is SNHLY and CDR2 is FYNNEI in the germline V gene. CDR3 amino acids: CASGEGSYNEQFF. As DNA, the CDR3 is TGTGCCAGCGGGGAGGGGTCCTACAATGAGCAGTTCTTC.